The clone carrying this T cell receptor (beta chain) was seen a single time. This CDR3 comprises 14 residues. Trimming cost V 3 bases and J 4 bases, with 9 bases left between them. Germline V lookup: CDR1 SGHNT, CDR2 YENEEA. The data are from a study of OX40 agonist ivuxolimab in advanced cancers. Clones were read by immunoSEQ multiplex PCR, and TCRdb kept only the in-frame ones, dropping some. The table includes over 95,000 clones, more than 85% detected once. This clonotype was obtained from an adult with an advanced solid tumor such as melanoma, head and neck, liver or kidney cancer. The material was CD4+ or CD8+ T cells sorted from blood, obtained in a trial of the OX40 agonist ivuxolimab. The V and J genes are TRBV11-3 and TRBJ2-2, with D maybe TRBD2 (6 bases). The CDR3 protein is CASSFGGSTGELFF. The CDR3 DNA reads as TGTGCCAGCAGCTTTGGGGGGTCCACCGGGGAGCTGTTTTTT.